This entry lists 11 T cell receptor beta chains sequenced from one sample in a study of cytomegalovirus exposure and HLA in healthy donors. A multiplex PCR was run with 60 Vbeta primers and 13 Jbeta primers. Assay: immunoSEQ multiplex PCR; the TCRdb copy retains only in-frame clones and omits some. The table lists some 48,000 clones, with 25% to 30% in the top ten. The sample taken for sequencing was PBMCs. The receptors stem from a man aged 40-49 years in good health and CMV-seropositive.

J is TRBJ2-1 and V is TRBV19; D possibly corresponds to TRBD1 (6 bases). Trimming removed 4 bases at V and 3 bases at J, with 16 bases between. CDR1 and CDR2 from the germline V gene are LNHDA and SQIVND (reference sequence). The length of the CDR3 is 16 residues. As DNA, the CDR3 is TGTGCCAGTAGTACCTTAAGTAGGGGGTACTACAATGAGCAGTTCTTC. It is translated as CASSTLSRGYYNEQFF.

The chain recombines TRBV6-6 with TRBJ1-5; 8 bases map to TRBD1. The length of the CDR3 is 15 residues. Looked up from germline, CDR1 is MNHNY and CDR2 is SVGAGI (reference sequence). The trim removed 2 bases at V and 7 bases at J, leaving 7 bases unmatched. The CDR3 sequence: CASSYLTDREQPQHF. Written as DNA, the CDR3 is TGTGCCAGCAGTTACCTTACGGACAGGGAGCAGCCCCAGCATTTT.

The CDR3 DNA sequence: TGCGCCCCCAGCTTGGGGCGCCGACTAGCGGGAGAGGGAGAGACCCAGTACTTC. This encodes CAPSLGRRLAGEGETQYF. J is TRBJ2-5 and V is TRBV5-1; 12 positions match TRBD2. This CDR3 spans 18 amino acids. The germline CDR1 and CDR2 sequences are SGHRS and YFSETQ. V lost 10 bases, J lost 4 bases, and 20 bases stayed unmatched.

CDR3 in amino acids: CASSGSGGQETQYF. In DNA, the CDR3 is TGTGCCAGTAGTGGTTCGGGGGGCCAAGAGACCCAGTACTTC. The chain couples TRBV19 to TRBJ2-5; 7 bases align to TRBD2. J was trimmed by 1 base and V by 5 bases; bases with no gene match: 4. Germline values: CDR1 LNHDA, CDR2 SQIVND (reference sequence). CDR3 length equals 14 residues.

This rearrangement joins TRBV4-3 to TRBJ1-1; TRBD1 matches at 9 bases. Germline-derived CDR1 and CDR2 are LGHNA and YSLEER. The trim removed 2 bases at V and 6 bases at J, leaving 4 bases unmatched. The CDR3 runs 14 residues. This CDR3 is CASSQQQGAPEAFF. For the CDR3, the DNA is TGCGCCAGCAGCCAACAACAGGGGGCCCCTGAAGCTTTCTTT.

The CDR3 nucleotides read TGTGCCAGCAGTTTATGGGCAGGGATAGCTTTCTTT. This codes for CASSLWAGIAFF. The J gene is TRBJ1-1, the V gene TRBV28; perhaps TRBD1 as D (5 bases). V dropped 0 bases and J dropped 10 bases, with 9 bases sitting between them. This CDR3 spans 12 amino acids. Germline CDR1 reads MDHEN; CDR2 reads SYDVKM.

The DNA of the CDR3 is TGCGCCAGCAGCGAGGGACTAGTAAACACCGGGGAGCTGTTTTTT. Its translation is CASSEGLVNTGELFF. The chain recombines TRBV5-1 with TRBJ2-2, with TRBD2 matching 8 bases. CDR1 and CDR2 from the germline V gene are SGHRS and YFSETQ. The CDR3 runs 15 residues. V dropped 4 bases and J dropped 2; count of bases not matched to a gene: 4.

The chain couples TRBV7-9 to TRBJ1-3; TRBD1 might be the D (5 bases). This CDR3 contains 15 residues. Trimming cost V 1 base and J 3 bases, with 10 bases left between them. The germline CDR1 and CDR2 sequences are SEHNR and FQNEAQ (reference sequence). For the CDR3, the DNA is TGTGCCAGCAGCTTAGGCGGGGCCGTTGGAAACACCATATATTTT. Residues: CASSLGGAVGNTIYF.

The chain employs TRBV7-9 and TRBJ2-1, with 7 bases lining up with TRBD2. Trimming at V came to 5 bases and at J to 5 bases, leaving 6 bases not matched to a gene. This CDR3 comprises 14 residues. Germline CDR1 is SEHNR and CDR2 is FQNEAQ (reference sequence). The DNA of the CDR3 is TGTGCCAGCAGCAAAGGGGCGGGGGACAATGAGCAGTTCTTC. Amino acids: CASSKGAGDNEQFF.

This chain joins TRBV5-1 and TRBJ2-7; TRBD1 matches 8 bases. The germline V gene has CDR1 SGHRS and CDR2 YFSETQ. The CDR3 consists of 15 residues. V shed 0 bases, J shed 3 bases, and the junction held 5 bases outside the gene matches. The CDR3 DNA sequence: TGCGCCAGCAGCTTGGCAGGGGACAGGTTCTACGAGCAGTACTTC. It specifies CASSLAGDRFYEQYF.

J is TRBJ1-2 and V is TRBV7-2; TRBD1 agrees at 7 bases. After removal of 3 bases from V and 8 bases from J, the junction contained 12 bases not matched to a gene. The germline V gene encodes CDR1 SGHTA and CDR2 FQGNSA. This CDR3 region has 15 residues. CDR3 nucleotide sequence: TGTGCCAGCAGCTTCCGACAGGGAGCTACGGAAGGCTACACCTTC. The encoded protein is CASSFRQGATEGYTF.